This is a list of T cell receptor beta chains from one sample in a study of blood T cell repertoires in COVID-19. Clones were read by immunoSEQ multiplex PCR, and TCRdb kept only the in-frame ones, dropping some. Altogether about 160,000 clones are present, roughly 85% being singletons, with the ten largest covering 0.85% to 1.2%. The specimen was peripheral blood. The receptors stem from a man in his forties or fifties with acute or convalescent COVID-19. The CDR3 runs from the conserved cysteine through the conserved F or W. The D gene is left open where the match is weak. Some rows have no size entry. The others give once, few or many, or a class for an expanded clone.

CDR3 protein: CASSERWAGPQYF
CDR3 DNA: TGTGCCAGCAGTGAACGTTGGGCAGGCCCCCAGTACTTC
V gene: TRBV6-1
clone size: -
J gene: TRBJ2-7
D gene: -

CDR3 protein: CAWQGNSYSGNTIYF
CDR3 DNA: TGTGCCTGGCAGGGGAACTCTTACTCTGGAAACACCATATATTTT
V gene: TRBV30
clone size: -
J gene: TRBJ1-3
D gene: -

CDR3 protein: CASSLKQSIYSNQPQHF
CDR3 DNA: TGTGCCAGCAGTTTAAAACAGAGTATTTATAGCAATCAGCCCCAGCATTTT
V gene: TRBV27
clone size: -
J gene: TRBJ1-5
D gene: -

CDR3 protein: CASSLELGARYGYTF
CDR3 DNA: TGTGCCAGCAGCTTGGAACTGGGGGCGCGGTATGGCTACACCTTC
V gene: TRBV5-5
clone size: -
J gene: TRBJ1-2
D gene: -

CDR3 protein: CASSQLSGTGGEQYF
CDR3 DNA: TGCGCCAGCAGCCAACTCTCCGGGACAGGGGGCGAGCAGTACTTC
V gene: TRBV4-1
clone size: -
J gene: TRBJ2-7
D gene: TRBD1

CDR3 protein: CASSIQGNTGELFF
CDR3 DNA: TGTGCCAGCTCAATACAGGGGAACACCGGGGAGCTGTTTTTT
V gene: TRBV18
clone size: -
J gene: TRBJ2-2
D gene: -

CDR3 protein: CASKGWEPYNEQFF
CDR3 DNA: TGTGCCAGCAAAGGATGGGAGCCTTACAATGAGCAGTTCTTC
V gene: TRBV25-1
clone size: -
J gene: TRBJ2-1
D gene: -

CDR3 protein: CATSDLGASTNTGELFF
CDR3 DNA: TGTGCCACCAGTGATTTGGGTGCTAGTACGAACACCGGGGAGCTGTTTTTT
V gene: TRBV24-1
clone size: -
J gene: TRBJ2-2
D gene: -

CDR3 protein: CASEDSQAPYGYTF
CDR3 DNA: TGTGCCAGTGAGGACAGCCAAGCCCCTTATGGCTACACCTTC
V gene: TRBV19
clone size: once
J gene: TRBJ1-2
D gene: -

CDR3 protein: CASSTGQGQDIQYF
CDR3 DNA: TGTGCCAGTAGTACCGGACAGGGTCAGGACATTCAGTACTTC
V gene: TRBV19
clone size: -
J gene: TRBJ2-4
D gene: TRBD1

CDR3 protein: CASRREAGVQYF
CDR3 DNA: TGTGCCAGCAGACGAGAGGCGGGCGTGCAGTACTTC
V gene: TRBV6-5
clone size: -
J gene: TRBJ2-7
D gene: -

CDR3 protein: CASSNIAGETSTDTQYF
CDR3 DNA: TGTGCCAGCAGCAATATAGCGGGGGAGACTTCCACAGATACGCAGTATTTT
V gene: TRBV9
clone size: -
J gene: TRBJ2-3
D gene: TRBD2

CDR3 protein: CASSLDRDAGYTF
CDR3 DNA: TGTGCCAGCAGCTTGGACAGGGATGCTGGCTACACCTTC
V gene: TRBV5-4
clone size: -
J gene: TRBJ1-2
D gene: -

CDR3 protein: CASSYDTQNTEAFF
CDR3 DNA: TGCGCCAGCAGCTACGACACGCAGAACACTGAAGCTTTCTTT
V gene: TRBV5-1
clone size: -
J gene: TRBJ1-1
D gene: -

CDR3 protein: CASSPGLTGNTQYF
CDR3 DNA: TGTGCCAGCAGTCCTGGACTGACGGGGAATACGCAGTATTTT
V gene: TRBV2
clone size: -
J gene: TRBJ2-3
D gene: -

CDR3 protein: CASQTGDNSPLHF
CDR3 DNA: TGTGCCAGTCAGACGGGAGATAATTCACCCCTCCACTTT
V gene: TRBV6-5
clone size: -
J gene: TRBJ1-6
D gene: -

CDR3 protein: CAIAREEAETQYF
CDR3 DNA: TGTGCCATAGCACGGGAAGAAGCAGAGACCCAGTACTTC
V gene: TRBV10-3
clone size: -
J gene: TRBJ2-5
D gene: -

CDR3 protein: CASSRDRGNYEQYF
CDR3 DNA: TGCGCCAGCAGCCGGGACAGGGGAAACTACGAGCAGTACTTC
V gene: TRBV4-1
clone size: once
J gene: TRBJ2-7
D gene: TRBD1

CDR3 protein: CASSTGITISGNTIYF
CDR3 DNA: TGTGCCAGCAGCACAGGGATCACTATCTCTGGAAACACCATATATTTT
V gene: TRBV7-8
clone size: once
J gene: TRBJ1-3
D gene: -

CDR3 protein: CASSLERRVSYEQYF
CDR3 DNA: TGTGCCAGCAGCTTAGAACGGCGGGTAAGCTACGAGCAGTACTTC
V gene: TRBV7-2
clone size: -
J gene: TRBJ2-7
D gene: -

CDR3 protein: CASSYAGINDLGYTF
CDR3 DNA: TGTGCCAGCAGTTACGCAGGGATAAACGACCTTGGCTACACCTTC
V gene: TRBV6-6
clone size: -
J gene: TRBJ1-2
D gene: -

CDR3 protein: CASSFDISVSGYTF
CDR3 DNA: TGTGCCAGCAGTTTTGATATTTCGGTCTCTGGCTACACCTTC
V gene: TRBV27
clone size: -
J gene: TRBJ1-2
D gene: -

CDR3 protein: CASSGGSSVPGELFF
CDR3 DNA: TGCGCCAGCAGCGGCGGGTCTAGCGTCCCCGGGGAGCTGTTTTTT
V gene: TRBV5-1
clone size: -
J gene: TRBJ2-2
D gene: -

CDR3 protein: CASSSIHPSGQNIQYF
CDR3 DNA: TGTGCCAGCAGCTCTATACACCCATCAGGCCAAAACATTCAGTACTTC
V gene: TRBV7-9
clone size: -
J gene: TRBJ2-4
D gene: -

CDR3 protein: CASSVLAGNTGELFF
CDR3 DNA: TGTGCCAGCAGCGTCCTAGCGGGAAACACCGGGGAGCTGTTTTTT
V gene: TRBV9
clone size: -
J gene: TRBJ2-2
D gene: TRBD2

CDR3 protein: CASSLGWDRGTEAFF
CDR3 DNA: TGTGCCAGCAGTTTAGGGTGGGACAGAGGGACTGAAGCTTTCTTT
V gene: TRBV27
clone size: -
J gene: TRBJ1-1
D gene: TRBD1

CDR3 protein: CASSSYYGYTF
CDR3 DNA: TGTGCCAGCAGCTCTTACTATGGCTACACCTTC
V gene: TRBV7-2
clone size: -
J gene: TRBJ1-2
D gene: -

CDR3 protein: CASSLTGVSGNTIYF
CDR3 DNA: TGTGCCAGCAGCTTAACAGGGGTATCTGGAAACACCATATATTTT
V gene: TRBV7-2
clone size: -
J gene: TRBJ1-3
D gene: TRBD1

CDR3 protein: CASSLNDRDPNIQYF
CDR3 DNA: TGTGCCAGCAGCTTAAACGATCGGGATCCGAACATTCAGTACTTC
V gene: TRBV11-2
clone size: -
J gene: TRBJ2-4
D gene: -

CDR3 protein: CASSTDGLAFSSLHF
CDR3 DNA: TGTGCCAGCAGCACGGACGGACTAGCTTTTTCTTCCCTCCACTTT
V gene: TRBV5-6
clone size: -
J gene: TRBJ1-6
D gene: -

CDR3 protein: CASSPDRGNGNYGYTF
CDR3 DNA: TGTGCCAGTAGTCCGGACAGGGGGAATGGGAACTATGGCTACACCTTC
V gene: TRBV19
clone size: -
J gene: TRBJ1-2
D gene: TRBD1

CDR3 protein: CASSQERVGNTEAFF
CDR3 DNA: TGCGCCAGCAGCCAAGAGAGGGTAGGGAACACTGAAGCTTTCTTT
V gene: TRBV4-3
clone size: -
J gene: TRBJ1-1
D gene: -

CDR3 protein: CASSVTVNTEAFF
CDR3 DNA: TGTGCCAGCAGTGTTACAGTGAACACTGAAGCTTTCTTT
V gene: TRBV25-1
clone size: -
J gene: TRBJ1-1
D gene: -

CDR3 protein: CASSLTPSRGGKDEQFF
CDR3 DNA: TGTGCCAGCAGCTTAACCCCCTCGCGGGGGGGCAAGGATGAGCAGTTCTTC
V gene: TRBV11-2
clone size: -
J gene: TRBJ2-1
D gene: TRBD2

CDR3 protein: CASTPGTEKLFF
CDR3 DNA: TGTGCCAGCACTCCAGGAACCGAAAAACTGTTTTTT
V gene: TRBV6-6
clone size: -
J gene: TRBJ1-4
D gene: -

CDR3 protein: CASSETKGLAGGALETQYF
CDR3 DNA: TGTGCCAGCAGCGAAACTAAGGGACTCGCGGGGGGGGCTCTAGAGACCCAGTACTTC
V gene: TRBV7-2
clone size: -
J gene: TRBJ2-5
D gene: TRBD2

CDR3 protein: CASSLGGTDEQYF
CDR3 DNA: TGTGCCAGCAGCTTAGGGGGGACAGACGAGCAGTACTTC
V gene: TRBV7-2
clone size: -
J gene: TRBJ2-7
D gene: TRBD1

CDR3 protein: CASSLAEFNEQFF
CDR3 DNA: TGTGCCAGCAGCTTAGCGGAGTTCAATGAGCAGTTCTTC
V gene: TRBV7-3
clone size: -
J gene: TRBJ2-1
D gene: -

CDR3 protein: CASSRRDRGGDTQYF
CDR3 DNA: TGTGCCAGCAGCCGCCGGGACAGGGGCGGAGATACGCAGTATTTT
V gene: TRBV3-1/TRBV3-2
clone size: -
J gene: TRBJ2-3
D gene: TRBD1

CDR3 protein: CASSLTQGTGYTF
CDR3 DNA: TGTGCCAGCAGCCTAACGCAGGGGACTGGCTACACCTTC
V gene: TRBV3-1/TRBV3-2
clone size: -
J gene: TRBJ1-2
D gene: -

CDR3 protein: CATDQGANQPQHF
CDR3 DNA: TGTGCCACTGATCAGGGGGCGAATCAGCCCCAGCATTTT
V gene: TRBV19
clone size: -
J gene: TRBJ1-5
D gene: TRBD1

CDR3 protein: CASSFGREKLFF
CDR3 DNA: TGTGCCAGCAGCTTCGGTCGAGAAAAACTGTTTTTT
V gene: TRBV11-2
clone size: -
J gene: TRBJ1-4
D gene: -

CDR3 protein: CASSSYRGNSYNEQFF
CDR3 DNA: TGTGCCAGCAGCTCCTATCGGGGGAACTCCTACAATGAGCAGTTCTTC
V gene: TRBV28
clone size: -
J gene: TRBJ2-1
D gene: -

CDR3 protein: CASSLGPGLNTEAFF
CDR3 DNA: TGCGCCAGCAGCTTGGGGCCGGGGTTGAACACTGAAGCTTTCTTT
V gene: TRBV5-1
clone size: -
J gene: TRBJ1-1
D gene: -

CDR3 protein: CASSFTSPSYEQYF
CDR3 DNA: TGTGCCAGCAGTTTCACTTCTCCCTCTTACGAGCAGTACTTC
V gene: TRBV28
clone size: -
J gene: TRBJ2-7
D gene: -

CDR3 protein: CASSLRSGGATEQFF
CDR3 DNA: TGTGCCAGCAGCTTACGTAGCGGGGGGGCGACTGAGCAGTTCTTC
V gene: TRBV11-3
clone size: -
J gene: TRBJ2-1
D gene: TRBD2

CDR3 protein: CAIRLAEHTDTQYF
CDR3 DNA: TGTGCCATTAGACTAGCGGAGCACACAGATACGCAGTATTTT
V gene: TRBV14
clone size: -
J gene: TRBJ2-3
D gene: TRBD2

CDR3 protein: CASSPPGGDYGYTF
CDR3 DNA: TGTGCCAGCTCACCACCGGGGGGGGACTATGGCTACACCTTC
V gene: TRBV18
clone size: -
J gene: TRBJ1-2
D gene: -

CDR3 protein: CSASVSGGRYGTQYF
CDR3 DNA: TGCAGTGCTAGTGTTAGCGGGGGGCGATACGGGACCCAGTACTTC
V gene: TRBV20-1
clone size: -
J gene: TRBJ2-5
D gene: TRBD2

CDR3 protein: CASSGQGLDGYTF
CDR3 DNA: TGTGCCAGCAGCGGGCAGGGATTAGATGGCTACACCTTC
V gene: TRBV9
clone size: -
J gene: TRBJ1-2
D gene: -

CDR3 protein: CASSETVTGGTEAFF
CDR3 DNA: TGTGCCAGCAGTGAAACAGTGACAGGGGGCACTGAAGCTTTCTTT
V gene: TRBV6-1
clone size: -
J gene: TRBJ1-1
D gene: TRBD1

CDR3 protein: CASSLTRVDTQYF
CDR3 DNA: TGTGCCAGCAGCTTGACCAGGGTTGATACGCAGTATTTT
V gene: TRBV11-2
clone size: -
J gene: TRBJ2-3
D gene: -

CDR3 protein: CASSSAATGSYGYTF
CDR3 DNA: TGTGCCAGCAGCTCCGCGGCCACCGGGAGCTATGGCTACACCTTC
V gene: TRBV7-2
clone size: -
J gene: TRBJ1-2
D gene: -

CDR3 protein: CASSLMGQGHNEQFF
CDR3 DNA: TGCGCCAGCAGCTTGATGGGACAGGGCCACAATGAGCAGTTCTTC
V gene: TRBV5-1
clone size: -
J gene: TRBJ2-1
D gene: TRBD1

CDR3 protein: CASSETGYGYTF
CDR3 DNA: TGTGCCAGCAGCGAGACAGGGTACGGCTACACCTTC
V gene: TRBV5-6
clone size: -
J gene: TRBJ1-2
D gene: TRBD1